This entry lists 27 T cell receptor beta chains sequenced from one sample in a study of T cells in Graves' hyperthyroidism and ophthalmopathy. RNA transcripts yielded amplified TCR beta CDR3 regions. First-round RT-PCR targeting the TCR CDR3 was performed with the HTBI primer set. TCRdb re-analysed the multiplex PCR reads in MiXCR, keeping a single row per CDR3 protein. The data hold 450,000 to 600,000 distinct CDR3 sequences, with 12% to 15% observed a single time. Sample: blood. These receptor sequences come from a middle-aged woman with Graves' hyperthyroidism.

This clonotype was counted a few times. The V gene is TRBV5-1, the J gene TRBJ1-1; D uncertain. CDR3 length: 14 amino acids. V was shortened by 1 base and J by 7 bases, with 14 bases between the two germline ends. Per germline, CDR1 SGHRS and CDR2 YFSETQ. CDR3 loop: CASSLIPQEGEAFF. Here the CDR3 DNA reads TGCGCCAGCAGCTTGATCCCCCAGGAAGGTGAAGCTTTCTTT.

This clonotype has a count of ten or more. This rearrangement joins TRBV20-1 to TRBJ1-1, with TRBD1 matching over 7 bases. The CDR3 has 14 amino acids. The ends lost 2 bases at V and 0 bases at J; junction bases unmatched: 3. Germline CDR1 DFQATT, CDR2 SNEGSKA (reference sequence). CDR3 in DNA: TGCAGTGCTAGACCCGGACAGGTGAACACTGAAGCTTTCTTT. Amino acids: CSARPGQVNTEAFF.

Ten or more counts support this clonotype. The J gene is TRBJ2-1, the V gene TRBV20-1; no firm D call. The V and J ends lost 1 base and 7 bases respectively, with 8 bases between them. Germline V lookup: CDR1 DFQATT, CDR2 SNEGSKA (reference sequence). This CDR3 spans 12 amino acids. CDR3 loop: CSARGLLNEQFF. The CDR3 nucleotides read TGCAGTGCTAGAGGGTTGCTGAATGAGCAGTTCTTC.

This clonotype has ten or more counts. The V gene is TRBV5-1, the J gene TRBJ2-7; TRBD2 matches 7 bases. Germline CDR1 SGHRS, CDR2 YFSETQ. J lost 6 bases, V lost 0 bases, and 9 bases had no gene match. The CDR3 has 15 residues. The CDR3 DNA reads TGCGCCAGCAGCTTGGGGTCGGGAGGTTCAAGCGAGCAGTACTTC. Translating it yields CASSLGSGGSSEQYF.

This clonotype showed up many times. This chain joins TRBV30 and TRBJ2-5; tentative D call: TRBD1 (5 bases). The CDR3 totals 13 residues. The V gene's germline CDR1 is GTSNPN and CDR2 SVGIG (reference sequence). Trimming removed 0 bases from V and 5 bases from J, with 10 bases in between. CDR3 in DNA: TGTGCCTGGAGTGTCAGGGTTTGGGAGACCCAGTACTTC. Encoded protein: CAWSVRVWETQYF.

The chain links TRBV9 to TRBJ1-4; D is possibly TRBD1 (6 bases). Trimming stripped 4 bases from V and 8 bases from J, with 18 bases between. The germline V gene encodes CDR1 SGDLS and CDR2 YYNGEE. The CDR3 has 15 amino acids. As DNA, the CDR3 is TGTGCCAGCAGCCCGAAGACAGGCCAGGAGGAAAAACTGTTTTTT. Translating it yields CASSPKTGQEEKLFF.

There are many counts of this clonotype. The CDR3 region has the DNA TGTGCCAGCAGCGTAGCCGGGGGCATGATAGAGACCCAGTACTTC. It codes for CASSVAGGMIETQYF. The chain recombines TRBV9 with TRBJ2-5; the D call may be TRBD1 or TRBD2 (6 bases each). This CDR3 contains 15 residues. The germline CDR1 and CDR2 sequences are SGDLS and YYNGEE. The V and J ends lost 0 bases and 4 bases respectively, with 13 bases between them.

This clonotype has a count of ten or more. The CDR3 DNA sequence: TGTGCCAGCAGCTTCGACAAACAGGGGTCCTACGAGCAGTACTTC. Residues: CASSFDKQGSYEQYF. The chain combines TRBV7-8 with TRBJ2-7, with TRBD1 identical over 7 bases. The CDR3 contains 15 residues. J lost 1 base, V lost 3 bases, and 6 bases had no gene match. CDR1 SGHVS and CDR2 FQNEAQ come from the germline V gene.

This clonotype was seen just once. This clone may be a read error of a much larger clone one base away. In DNA, the CDR3 is TGTGCCACCAGCAGACCTGCGGGACTAGAGTTTGAGCAGTACTTC. This translates into CATSRPAGLEFEQYF. V gene TRBV15 combines with J gene TRBJ2-7; TRBD2 agrees at 8 bases. There are 15 residues in the CDR3. With V trimmed by 2 bases and J by 7 bases, 10 bases remained unmatched. Germline CDR1 is LNHNV and CDR2 is YYDKDF (reference sequence).

This clonotype has at least ten counts. The V gene is TRBV20-1, the J gene TRBJ2-7; 9 bases fit TRBD1. The CDR3 is made up of 14 amino acids. Germline CDR1 and CDR2: DFQATT and SNEGSKA (reference sequence). J was trimmed by 6 bases and V by 1 base; bases with no gene match: 7. The CDR3 reads CSARGDRDSLEQYF. CDR3 nucleotides: TGCAGTGCTAGAGGGGACAGGGATTCCCTCGAGCAGTACTTC.

This clonotype has a count of ten or more. J is TRBJ1-1 and V is TRBV5-1, with D unresolved. The germline V and J ends were trimmed by 4 bases and 0 bases, with 13 bases remaining between them. Germline CDR1 reads SGHRS; CDR2 reads YFSETQ. The CDR3 extends over 15 amino acids. The CDR3 region has the DNA TGCGCCAGCAGCGTTACCTTGGGAGTGAACACTGAAGCTTTCTTT. Protein sequence: CASSVTLGVNTEAFF.

The rearrangement joins TRBV6-1 to TRBJ1-1; possible D gene TRBD1, 5 bases. V lost 6 bases and J 4 bases, leaving 21 bases between the germline ends. The CDR3 is made up of 16 amino acids. Germline CDR1 MNHNS, CDR2 SASEGT. CDR3 region: CASREPGLGLGTEAFF. The CDR3, as DNA: TGTGCCAGCAGAGAACCGGGACTCGGATTGGGCACTGAAGCTTTCTTT.

Ten or more counts support this clonotype. CDR3 in amino acids: CASSSGVDPGDTQYF. The CDR3 coding sequence is TGTGCCAGCAGCTCGGGGGTGGATCCAGGAGATACGCAGTATTTT. The gene calls are TRBV12-3 or TRBV12-4 and TRBJ2-3; TRBD2 might be the D (6 bases). V lost 6 bases to trimming and J lost 5 bases, with 18 bases between them. The CDR3 totals 15 residues.

The V gene is TRBV19, the J gene TRBJ2-7; 8 bases match TRBD2. The CDR3 runs 16 residues. V gave up 7 bases and J gave up 1 base; unmatched junction bases: 12. Looked up from germline, CDR1 is LNHDA and CDR2 is SQIVND (reference sequence). The chain's CDR3 is CASTLVYAGGSYEQYF. The CDR3 DNA follows: TGTGCCAGTACCCTAGTATATGCGGGAGGTTCCTACGAGCAGTACTTC.

This clonotype was detected many times. The chain combines TRBV29-1 with TRBJ2-3, with TRBD2 matching 8 bases. After removal of 3 bases from V and 0 bases from J, the junction contained 5 bases not matched to a gene. CDR3 length equals 15 residues. Germline CDR1 and CDR2: SQVTM and ANQGSEA. The CDR3 bases are TGCAGCGTTGATCGGGCTAGCGGGAGCACAGATACGCAGTATTTT. Amino acid sequence: CSVDRASGSTDTQYF.

The chain has TRBV6-2 or TRBV6-3 and TRBJ2-4; the D gene is possibly TRBD2 (7 bases). CDR1 MNHEY and CDR2 SVGEGT come from the germline V gene. Trimming left V 7 bases short and J 0 bases short, with 13 bases between. The CDR3 extends over 15 amino acids. The CDR3: CASTGGKGAKNIQYF. The DNA for the CDR3 is TGTGCCAGCACGGGGGGCAAGGGAGCCAAAAACATTCAGTACTTC.

The sample holds many counts of this clonotype. The rearrangement uses TRBV29-1 and TRBJ2-1; 13 bases match TRBD2. The V and J ends lost 4 bases and 3 bases, in that order; junction bases with no gene match: 0. The CDR3 has 14 amino acids. Germline CDR1 is SQVTM and CDR2 is ANQGSEA. In nucleotides, the CDR3 is TGCAGCGTTGGGACTAGCGGGGGCTACAATGAGCAGTTCTTC. Translation: CSVGTSGGYNEQFF.

This clonotype was observed many times. The chain is built from TRBV6-5 and TRBJ2-1; 9 positions agree with TRBD1. J lost 7 bases, V lost 0 bases, and 4 bases had no gene match. CDR1 is MNHEY and CDR2 is SVGAGI in the germline V gene. CDR3 length equals 15 residues. The CDR3 DNA is TGTGCCAGCAGTTACTCGACAGGGGGGGAAAATGAGCAGTTCTTC. This gives the protein CASSYSTGGENEQFF.

This clonotype turned up a few times. At one end, the junction sequence differs from germline, possibly due to a read error. The chain carries TRBV20-1 and TRBJ1-4; D may be TRBD1 (6 bases). The CDR3 length is 11 residues. Germline loops: CDR1 DFQATT, CDR2 SNEGSKA (reference sequence). The CDR3: CSARGQEKPFF. In nucleotides, the CDR3 is TGCAGTGCTAGAGGACAGGAAAAACCGTTTTTT.

To note about this clonotype: This clone may be a read error of a much larger clone one base away. This chain uses TRBV3-1 with TRBJ2-2; the match to TRBD2 covers 7 bases. The CDR3 contains 16 residues. The germline CDR1 and CDR2 sequences are LGHDT and YNNKEL (reference sequence). The trim removed 4 bases at V and 10 bases at J, leaving 15 bases unmatched. Here the CDR3 reads CASSPLGGSTSEELFF. The DNA for the CDR3 is TGTGCCAGCAGCCCCCTTGGCGGGAGTACGTCCGAGGAGCTGTTTTTT.

This clonotype was detected only a few times. The V call is TRBV20-1, the J call TRBJ2-2; TRBD2 matches at 8 bases. V lost 1 base, J lost 1 base, and 2 bases stayed unmatched. There are 15 residues in the CDR3. CDR1 and CDR2 from the germline V gene are DFQATT and SNEGSKA (reference sequence). The CDR3 bases are TGCAGTGCTAGAGTTCTAGCGGGGAACACCGGGGAGCTGTTTTTT. Protein sequence: CSARVLAGNTGELFF.

This clonotype was seen many times. The chain couples TRBV24-1 to TRBJ2-5; a possible D gene is TRBD1 (6 bases). The CDR3 is 14 amino acids. Looked up from germline, CDR1 is KGHDR and CDR2 is SFDVKD. With 3 bases removed from V and 1 base from J, the gap between germline ends came to 8 bases. The CDR3: CATSDRDTQETQYF. CDR3 coding DNA: TGTGCCACCAGTGATCGGGACACCCAAGAGACCCAGTACTTC.

The chain recombines TRBV28 with TRBJ1-4; no reliable D call. Per germline, CDR1 MDHEN and CDR2 SYDVKM. V was shortened by 2 bases and J by 0 bases, with 4 bases between the two germline ends. This CDR3 comprises 14 residues. The CDR3 coding sequence is TGTGCCAGCAGTTTACAGACAACTAATGAAAAACTGTTTTTT. Protein: CASSLQTTNEKLFF.

A few counts support this clonotype. The chain couples TRBV20-1 to TRBJ1-2, with 11 bases fitting TRBD1. Germline values: CDR1 DFQATT, CDR2 SNEGSKA (reference sequence). This CDR3 comprises 14 residues. V was pared by 1 base and J by 5 bases, with 3 bases of the junction left unmatched. In DNA form, the CDR3 reads TGCAGTGCTAGAGTGGGGACAGGGGGTTATGGCTACACCTTC. Its translation is CSARVGTGGYGYTF.

The J gene is TRBJ1-1, the V gene TRBV28; D unclear. Germline V CDR1 and CDR2: MDHEN, SYDVKM. The CDR3 spans 14 residues. The V end was cut by 4 bases, the J end by 3 bases, with 12 bases between. CDR3 protein: CASSSRTAHTEAFF. The CDR3 DNA reads as TGTGCCAGCAGTTCACGGACGGCTCACACTGAAGCTTTCTTT.

This clonotype was observed many times. The chain links TRBV6-1 to TRBJ1-1; D possibly corresponds to TRBD1 (6 bases). CDR1 and CDR2 from the germline V gene are MNHNS and SASEGT. CDR3 length: 14 amino acids. With 3 bases removed from V and 6 bases from J, the gap between germline ends came to 14 bases. The CDR3 loop is CASSDGQGRAEAFF. CDR3 in DNA: TGTGCCAGCAGTGATGGGCAGGGGAGGGCTGAAGCTTTCTTT.

The chain combines TRBV7-9 with TRBJ2-1; unclear D gene. Per the germline V gene, CDR1 is SEHNR and CDR2 is FQNEAQ (reference sequence). Trimming took 1 base from V and 4 from J, leaving 14 bases between them. The CDR3 extends over 16 amino acids. Here the CDR3 DNA reads TGTGCCAGCAGCTTAGAAACTATGGGCCAGTACAATGAGCAGTTCTTC. This codes for CASSLETMGQYNEQFF.